The 13 T cell receptor beta chains below all came from one sample that was sequenced in a study of beta chain features in type 1 diabetes. All of the isolated RNA was reverse transcribed, so expressed TCRB transcripts were sequenced. Sequenced by immunoSEQ multiplex PCR; TCRdb stores in-frame clones only, minus some. Of about 360,000 clones listed, 10% to 15% are singletons. What was sequenced was naive CD4+ T cells from blood. These receptors all come from a young man in good health.

The rearrangement uses TRBV4-2 and TRBJ1-2, with D maybe TRBD1 (5 bases). The CDR3 totals 17 residues. CDR1 and CDR2 from the germline V gene are LGHNA and YNFKEQ. V was trimmed by 2 bases and J by 2 bases, leaving 18 bases between them. The CDR3 is CASSQSLGGTPNYGYTF. In nucleotides, the CDR3 is TGTGCCAGCAGCCAATCTCTGGGGGGGACCCCCAACTATGGCTACACCTTC.

This clone came up a few times. Other DNA variants within this sample encode the same CDR3. The gene calls are TRBV5-1 and TRBJ1-1; D possibly corresponds to TRBD1 (5 bases). In germline, CDR1 is SGHRS, CDR2 YFSETQ. This CDR3 has 14 amino acids. V dropped 0 bases and J dropped 1 base, with 7 bases sitting between them. In DNA form, the CDR3 reads TGCGCCAGCAGCTTGGCGGGGGGGAACACTGAAGCTTTCTTT. It is translated as CASSLAGGNTEAFF.

V is TRBV4-1 and J is TRBJ2-7, with 8 bases aligning to TRBD2. V shed 4 bases, J shed 3 bases, and the junction held 5 bases outside the gene matches. This CDR3 is 14 amino acids long. Germline CDR1 is MGHRA and CDR2 is YSYEKL. Here the CDR3 reads CASSLREGIYEQYF. In DNA form, the CDR3 reads TGCGCCAGCAGCCTCCGGGAGGGGATCTACGAGCAGTACTTC.

The V gene is TRBV5-1, the J gene TRBJ2-2; 10 bases match TRBD2. Per the germline V gene, CDR1 is SGHRS and CDR2 is YFSETQ. Unmatched junction bases numbered 3, after V lost 2 bases and J lost 5 bases. This CDR3 has 15 amino acids. In nucleotides, the CDR3 is TGCGCCAGCAGCTTTTCTAGCGGGAGTACCGGGGAGCTGTTTTTT. This codes for CASSFSSGSTGELFF.

V is TRBV27 and J is TRBJ2-7, with TRBD1 matching 9 bases. After removal of 8 bases from V and 2 bases from J, the junction contained 4 bases not matched to a gene. Looked up from germline, CDR1 is MNHEY and CDR2 is SMNVEV (reference sequence). The CDR3 is made up of 13 amino acids. The CDR3 loop reads CASARTGAYEQYF. DNA of the CDR3: TGTGCCAGCGCTAGGACAGGGGCCTACGAGCAGTACTTC.

The chain recombines TRBV29-1 with TRBJ2-2; D possibly corresponds to TRBD2 (6 bases). Trimming cost V 7 bases and J 2 bases, with 20 bases left between them. Germline-derived CDR1 and CDR2 are SQVTM and ANQGSEA. The CDR3 totals 16 residues. CDR3 in DNA: TGCAGCGCCCTCTTGGGGGGTAGCGGAAACACCGGGGAGCTGTTTTTT. This gives the protein CSALLGGSGNTGELFF.

The chain has TRBV5-5 and TRBJ2-4, with 10 bases fitting TRBD2. Germline V gives CDR1 SGHKS, CDR2 YYEKEE (reference sequence). This CDR3 is 17 amino acids long. V lost 5 bases and J lost 0; bases outside the gene matches: 8. This CDR3 is CASRPGLAKLAKNIQYF. The CDR3 DNA sequence: TGTGCCAGCAGACCGGGACTAGCGAAACTAGCCAAAAACATTCAGTACTTC.

This clone was detected only a few times. The J gene is TRBJ2-5, the V gene TRBV6-6, with D tentatively TRBD1 (7 bases). The ends were cut back, 5 bases at V and 6 bases at J, with 13 bases in the middle. This CDR3 region has 13 residues. Germline values: CDR1 MNHNY, CDR2 SVGAGI (reference sequence). The CDR3 is CASSQGEAKTQYF. DNA for the CDR3: TGTGCCAGCAGTCAGGGGGAGGCGAAGACCCAGTACTTC.

This clone turned up a few times. The rearrangement joins TRBV28 to TRBJ2-7; a weak D match, TRBD2 (7 bases). V was cut by 2 bases and J by 0 bases, with 14 bases left in between. Germline loops: CDR1 MDHEN, CDR2 SYDVKM. The CDR3 extends over 16 amino acids. The CDR3 protein is CASSLGGGRGSYEQYF. CDR3 sequence (DNA): TGTGCCAGCAGTTTAGGGGGGGGCAGGGGCTCCTACGAGCAGTACTTC.

This clone appeared once. The chain joins TRBV6-1 to TRBJ2-1; 9 bases align to TRBD1. The junction had 8 bases not matched to a gene; V was cut back by 7 bases and J by 7 bases. CDR1 is MNHNS and CDR2 is SASEGT in the germline V gene. The CDR3 is 14 residues long. This CDR3 reads CASNPGQGGNEQFF. In DNA, the CDR3 is TGTGCCAGCAATCCGGGACAGGGAGGGAATGAGCAGTTCTTC.

The rearrangement joins TRBV28 to TRBJ2-1; D perhaps matches TRBD2 (6 bases). The germline gives CDR1 MDHEN, CDR2 SYDVKM. The ends were cut back, 2 bases at V and 6 bases at J, with 11 bases in the middle. The CDR3 extends over 14 amino acids. The CDR3 reads CASSLSSGSNEQFF. The CDR3 DNA is TGTGCCAGCAGTTTAAGTAGCGGTAGCAATGAGCAGTTCTTC.

This clone was detected a few times. The chain combines TRBV18 with TRBJ2-1, with D maybe TRBD1 (5 bases). CDR1 KGHSH and CDR2 LQKENI come from the germline V gene. The CDR3 loop spans 14 amino acids. V gave up 3 bases and J gave up 8 bases, with 14 bases separating them. The CDR3 bases are TGTGCCAGCTCACCGGGCGGACAATACGATGAGCAGTTCTTC. It codes for CASSPGGQYDEQFF. Drawing the rest from reference TRBV18 and TRBJ2-1, the complete variable domain is NAGVMQNPRHLVRRRGQEARLRCSPMKGHSHVYWYRQLPEEGLKFMVYLQKENIIDESGMPKERFSAEFPKEGPSILRIQQVVRGDSAAYFCASSPGGQYDEQFFGPGTRLTVL.

There are a few counts of this clone. J is TRBJ2-7 and V is TRBV7-9, with unresolved D. Germline CDR1 and CDR2: SEHNR and FQNEAQ (reference sequence). The CDR3 totals 14 residues. Trimming left V 1 base short and J 5 bases short, with 12 bases between. The CDR3 region is CASSLGGNRDEQYF. The DNA for the CDR3 is TGTGCCAGCAGCTTAGGAGGCAATCGGGACGAGCAGTACTTC.